The text below deals with one TCR beta chain. The data derive from a study of blood T cell repertoires in COVID-19. Study context: COVID-19 samples from acute and convalescent phases originated in the United States, Italy and Spain. The cDNA or gDNA used as material had been derived from T cells, B-cell-depleted T cells, or PBMCs.

In the original processing: By means of reference gene primer amplification, nucleated cell counts were estimated. Sequencing was performed with immunoSEQ multiplex PCR; in TCRdb, only in-frame clones are kept and a portion is missing. The V and J calls and clone size were taken over from that table, and D and trimming were inferred from the DNA. The data contain tens of thousands of clones, around 90% of them seen just once; the ten biggest clones take up about 3.4%. The sequenced material came from peripheral blood. The receptor was derived from a woman aged 70-85 years with acute or convalescent COVID-19.

CDR3 protein: CASSSRDREGNEQFF. In DNA form, the CDR3 reads TGTGCCAGCAGCTCCCGGGACAGGGAGGGCAATGAGCAGTTCTTC. This chain connects TRBV11-3 to TRBJ2-1, with TRBD1 matching over 9 bases. This CDR3 comprises 15 residues. The J segment lost 6 bases and the V segment lost 4 bases, leaving 7 bases of the junction unmatched. The germline gives CDR1 SGHNT, CDR2 YENEEA.